This TCR beta chain was found in a study of blood T cell repertoires in COVID-19. Overall study: The study drew acute and convalescent COVID-19 samples from the United States, Italy and Spain. PBMCs, B-cell-depleted T cells, or T cells provided the cDNA or gDNA that made up the material.

Per the study methods: Estimation of nucleated cell counts relied on the amplification of reference gene primers. Profiling relied on immunoSEQ multiplex PCR, and the TCRdb table lists in-frame clones only, not all of them. V and J calls and clone size come straight from that table; D and trimming were deduced from the DNA. The sample comprises 250,000 to 350,000 clones, around 90% of which are singletons, and about 2% rests with the top ten. This clone was seen once. The receptor was isolated from a man between 18 and 29 years old with active or convalescent COVID-19. Material: peripheral blood.

In DNA, the CDR3 is TGTGCCATCTTGGGACAGGGGGCGGGTGAGCAGTTCTTC. Its protein is CAILGQGAGEQFF. The genes are TRBV10-3 and TRBJ2-1; 12 nucleotides match TRBD1. The CDR3 length is 13 residues. Germline trimming cut 8 bases from V and 9 bases from J; bases unmatched to any gene: 5. The germline CDR1 and CDR2 sequences are ENHRY and SYGVKD.